One sample yielded the 27 T cell receptor beta chains listed below, sequenced in a study of monozygotic twins with inflammatory bowel disease. TCRdb reprocessed the 5' RACE reads and keeps a single row for each CDR3 protein, giving no DNA. In total, the table holds fewer than 150,000 distinct CDR3 sequences. The sample comprised blood. These TCRs come from a human donor with ulcerative colitis or Crohn's disease, or a healthy co-twin of an affected twin (not recorded which).

This chain joins TRBV6-2 or TRBV6-3 and TRBJ2-1; TCRdb proposes TRBD2, but this gene call is untestable without DNA. CDR1 and CDR2 from the germline V gene are MNHEY and SVGEGT. The CDR3 totals 16 residues. This CDR3 reads CASSYRRGVDYNEQFF.

The chain combines TRBV5-1 with TRBJ1-4; TCRdb's assignment of TRBD1 cannot be checked, as there is no DNA. Germline CDR1 SGHRS, CDR2 YFSETQ. The CDR3 contains 14 residues. CDR3 sequence reads: CASSSTTGWEKLFF.

The rearrangement links TRBV28 to TRBJ2-2; the D gene TCRdb calls, TRBD1, cannot be checked with no DNA. This CDR3 spans 14 amino acids. Germline V gene sequence: CDR1 MDHEN, CDR2 SYDVKM. The CDR3 sequence: CASNYNRGLGELFF.

The V and J genes are TRBV7-2 and TRBJ2-3. The CDR3 runs to 12 residues. Germline CDR1 and CDR2: SGHTA and FQGNSA. CDR3 protein: CASSQPRDTQYF.

V gene TRBV4-1 combines with J gene TRBJ2-3; TCRdb gives TRBD1 as the D gene, but with no DNA this cannot be confirmed. Germline loops: CDR1 MGHRA, CDR2 YSYEKL. The CDR3 covers 16 residues. The CDR3 sequence: CASSQVFGTGLDTQYF.

V and J are TRBV20-1 and TRBJ2-7. The CDR3 has 15 amino acids. Germline CDR1 and CDR2: DFQATT and SNEGSKA (reference sequence). The chain's CDR3 is CSATAFGQEFSEQYF.

V is TRBV3-1 and J is TRBJ2-7; TCRdb gives TRBD2 as the D gene, but with no DNA this cannot be confirmed. This CDR3 region has 14 residues. Looked up from germline, CDR1 is LGHDT and CDR2 is YNNKEL (reference sequence). CDR3: CASSPRDSHYEQYF.

V gene TRBV3-1 combines with J gene TRBJ1-4. This CDR3 comprises 14 residues. Per the germline V gene, CDR1 is LGHDT and CDR2 is YNNKEL (reference sequence). The CDR3 region is CASSPHSIRGKLFF.

The chain joins TRBV11-2 to TRBJ2-5; TCRdb's D call, TRBD1, is unchecked because there is no DNA. The CDR3 loop spans 18 amino acids. Per the germline V gene, CDR1 is SGHAT and CDR2 is FQNNGV. The CDR3 region is CASSLEGRLLSARETQYF.

J is TRBJ2-5 and V is TRBV7-9. Germline CDR1 is SEHNR and CDR2 is FQNEAQ (reference sequence). The CDR3 is 17 residues long. CDR3 amino acids: CASSLELLSREQETQYF.

This chain links TRBV6-2 or TRBV6-3 with TRBJ2-3. This CDR3 has 11 residues. Germline V gene lookup returns CDR1 MNHEY and CDR2 SVGEGT. The CDR3 is CASGREDTQYF.

This chain links TRBV5-1 with TRBJ2-4. The CDR3 is made up of 15 amino acids. CDR1 and CDR2 (germline): SGHRS, YFSETQ. This CDR3 reads CASSLEAVSKNIQYF.

CDR3 region: CSASLGSGYTF. The rearrangement links TRBV20-1 to TRBJ1-2. The CDR3 runs 11 residues. Germline loops: CDR1 DFQATT, CDR2 SNEGSKA (reference sequence).

The rearrangement uses TRBV4-3 and TRBJ2-1; with no DNA, the TCRdb D assignment of TRBD1 cannot be verified. The CDR3 sequence is 17 residues long. Per the germline V gene, CDR1 is LGHNA and CDR2 is YSLEER. CDR3 protein: CASSQAGARSTYNEQFF.

The V gene is TRBV5-1, the J gene TRBJ2-5. The CDR3 sequence is 13 residues long. Germline assignment: CDR1 SGHRS and CDR2 YFSETQ. The CDR3 is CASSFNSGETQYF. Full variable domain (outside the CDR3, taken from reference TRBV5-1 and TRBJ2-5): KAGVTQTPRYLIKTRGQQVTLSCSPISGHRSVSWYQQTPGQGLQFLFEYFSETQRNKGNFPGRFSGRQFSNSRSEMNVSTLELGDSALYLCASSFNSGETQYFGPGTRLLVL.

V is TRBV30 and J is TRBJ2-3; without DNA, the TCRdb call of TRBD2 cannot be checked. The CDR3 consists of 13 residues. Per germline, CDR1 GTSNPN and CDR2 SVGIG (reference sequence). This CDR3 is CAWSPGLENTQYF.

The chain combines TRBV20-1 with TRBJ2-1; the D gene TCRdb calls, TRBD1, cannot be checked with no DNA. This CDR3 contains 18 residues. Germline V lookup: CDR1 DFQATT, CDR2 SNEGSKA (reference sequence). The CDR3 protein is CSARDRVLVGLSYNEQFF.

The V and J genes are TRBV24-1 and TRBJ2-3; TCRdb outputs TRBD2, but without DNA this stays unchecked. The CDR3 extends over 18 amino acids. Germline lookup yields CDR1 KGHDR and CDR2 SFDVKD. This CDR3 reads CATSDPNPSGGPTDTQYF.

The rearrangement joins TRBV5-1 to TRBJ2-5. The length of the CDR3 is 14 residues. The germline V gene encodes CDR1 SGHRS and CDR2 YFSETQ. The CDR3 reads CASSLGTTQETQYF. The whole variable domain, filled in from reference TRBV5-1 and TRBJ2-5, reads KAGVTQTPRYLIKTRGQQVTLSCSPISGHRSVSWYQQTPGQGLQFLFEYFSETQRNKGNFPGRFSGRQFSNSRSEMNVSTLELGDSALYLCASSLGTTQETQYFGPGTRLLVL.

Here the CDR3 reads CASRVTGDYTEAFF. The chain joins TRBV6-1 to TRBJ1-1; TCRdb indicates TRBD1, and absent DNA this call remains unverified. This CDR3 comprises 14 residues. Germline assignment: CDR1 MNHNS and CDR2 SASEGT.

V is TRBV20-1 and J is TRBJ1-5; TCRdb picks TRBD1, but there is no DNA to check that call. The CDR3 totals 16 residues. Germline lookup yields CDR1 DFQATT and CDR2 SNEGSKA (reference sequence). The CDR3 is CSARGQGASSNQPQHF.

V gene TRBV7-3 combines with J gene TRBJ1-2. This CDR3 is built from 14 residues. Germline values: CDR1 SGHTA, CDR2 FQGTGA. CDR3: CASSLEGDAGGYTF.

The V and J genes are TRBV18 and TRBJ2-1; without DNA, the TCRdb call of TRBD2 cannot be checked. The CDR3 is made up of 14 amino acids. The germline V gene has CDR1 KGHSH and CDR2 LQKENI. This CDR3 reads CASSRERGFDEQFF.

The chain recombines TRBV5-4 with TRBJ2-2. This CDR3 comprises 14 residues. Germline CDR1 and CDR2: SGHNT and YYREEE (reference sequence). CDR3 sequence reads: CASSLDLVPGELFF.

V is TRBV5-6 and J is TRBJ1-1. Germline-derived CDR1 and CDR2 are SGHDT and YYEEEE. This CDR3 comprises 15 residues. CDR3 region: CASRTFARGFTEAFF. Drawing the rest from reference TRBV5-6 and TRBJ1-1, the complete variable domain is DAGVTQSPTHLIKTRGQQVTLRCSPKSGHDTVSWYQQALGQGPQFIFQYYEEEERQRGNFPDRFSGHQFPNYSSELNVNALLLGDSALYLCASRTFARGFTEAFFGQGTRLTVV.

The chain carries TRBV20-1 and TRBJ2-4. Germline V gene lookup returns CDR1 DFQATT and CDR2 SNEGSKA (reference sequence). This CDR3 has 14 residues. CDR3 residues: CSARGDLGRNIQYF.

V is TRBV9 and J is TRBJ2-5; TCRdb reports TRBD1, a call that lacks DNA to check it against. The germline CDR1 and CDR2 sequences are SGDLS and YYNGEE. This CDR3 has 13 amino acids. CDR3 in amino acids: CASSPSPQETQYF.